The 26 T cell receptor beta chains below come from one sample, sequenced in a study of early T cells in non-severe SARS-CoV-2 infection. TCRdb independently ran MiXCR on the 5' RACE reads; one entry per CDR3 protein. The table has more than 75,000 distinct CDR3 sequences, about 13% seen once. Sequenced input: whole blood. The receptors were sampled from an adult who was a healthcare worker with PCR-confirmed SARS-CoV-2 infection or an uninfected control (not recorded which).

The chain has TRBV18 and TRBJ1-5; D is undetermined. Germline loops: CDR1 KGHSH, CDR2 LQKENI. Deletions cut 5 bases from V and 7 bases from J, with 18 bases between. CDR3 length: 15 residues. The CDR3 coding sequence is TGTGCCAGCTCAGATTTTCTCGGCAGCGAACAGCCCCAGCATTTT. Translated, it gives CASSDFLGSEQPQHF.

The chain is built from TRBV5-1 and TRBJ1-1, with unresolved D. Germline values: CDR1 SGHRS, CDR2 YFSETQ. Deletions cut 4 bases from V and 1 base from J, with 11 bases between. This CDR3 is 14 amino acids long. The CDR3 sequence is CASSGSSPNTEAFF. In DNA, the CDR3 is TGCGCCAGCAGCGGCTCTTCACCGAACACTGAAGCTTTCTTT.

The chain couples TRBV18 to TRBJ2-7; 13 positions agree with TRBD2. The CDR3 consists of 16 residues. Unmatched junction bases numbered 8, after V lost 4 bases and J lost 5 bases. From germline, CDR1 is KGHSH and CDR2 LQKENI. The CDR3 sequence: CASSLRTSGSGDEQYF. CDR3 bases: TGTGCCAGCTCACTTCGGACTAGCGGGAGTGGAGACGAGCAGTACTTC.

The chain combines TRBV5-1 with TRBJ1-3; no clear D. Trimming took 4 bases from V and 0 from J, leaving 14 bases between them. This CDR3 is built from 16 residues. Germline V lookup: CDR1 SGHRS, CDR2 YFSETQ. This chain's CDR3 is CASSPQGPSSGNTIYF. In nucleotides, the CDR3 is TGCGCCAGCAGCCCCCAAGGACCGAGCTCTGGAAACACCATATATTTT. Together with reference TRBV5-1 and TRBJ1-3, the CDR3 gives the full variable domain: KAGVTQTPRYLIKTRGQQVTLSCSPISGHRSVSWYQQTPGQGLQFLFEYFSETQRNKGNFPGRFSGRQFSNSRSEMNVSTLELGDSALYLCASSPQGPSSGNTIYFGEGSWLTVV.

This clonotype was observed at least ten times. V and J are TRBV9 and TRBJ1-2; TRBD1 might be the D (5 bases). Trimming removed 4 bases from V and 3 bases from J, with 22 bases in between. This CDR3 has 17 amino acids. Per germline, CDR1 SGDLS and CDR2 YYNGEE. CDR3 DNA: TGTGCCAGCAGCCTCCGGGACTTTACGCCGAGGGACTATGGCTACACCTTC. Translation gives CASSLRDFTPRDYGYTF.

This clonotype has only a few counts. J is TRBJ2-2 and V is TRBV7-3; possible D gene TRBD1, 5 bases. From germline, CDR1 is SGHTA and CDR2 FQGTGA. Trimming removed 2 bases from V and 5 bases from J, with 12 bases in between. This CDR3 contains 15 residues. As DNA, the CDR3 is TGTGCCAGCAGCTTAGCCCTCAGGGAAACCGGGGAGCTGTTTTTT. Amino acids: CASSLALRETGELFF.

The chain carries TRBV2 and TRBJ1-1; D is perhaps TRBD1 (5 bases). From germline, CDR1 is SNHLY and CDR2 FYNNEI. Trimming cost V 4 bases and J 2 bases, with 11 bases left between them. The CDR3 sequence is 14 residues long. CDR3 bases: TGTGCCAGCAGTGGGGGCAGCCGCAACACTGAAGCTTTCTTT. Protein sequence: CASSGGSRNTEAFF.

The chain uses TRBV2 and TRBJ2-1; the D gene is possibly TRBD1 (6 bases). This CDR3 spans 15 amino acids. The germline gives CDR1 SNHLY, CDR2 FYNNEI. With 4 bases removed from V and 0 bases from J, the gap between germline ends came to 10 bases. The CDR3 nucleotides read TGTGCCAGCAGTGCTACAGGGAGCTCCTACAATGAGCAGTTCTTC. This translates into CASSATGSSYNEQFF.

This clonotype was counted many times. The V gene is TRBV18, the J gene TRBJ1-2; tentative D call: TRBD1 (5 bases). V was pared by 4 bases and J by 4 bases, with 19 bases between. Germline assignment: CDR1 KGHSH and CDR2 LQKENI. The CDR3 is 16 amino acids. CDR3 bases: TGTGCCAGCTCACGATATGGCGGGCAGGGTTCCTATGGCTACACCTTC. Amino acids: CASSRYGGQGSYGYTF.

This clonotype occurred many times. This chain uses TRBV29-1 with TRBJ1-2; 8 nucleotides agree with TRBD1. The V segment lost 2 bases and the J segment 6 bases; nucleotides outside the gene matches: 5. Germline-derived CDR1 and CDR2 are SQVTM and ANQGSEA. CDR3 size: 13 residues. The CDR3 protein is CSVEPRGQDGYTF. In DNA form, the CDR3 reads TGCAGCGTTGAACCCAGGGGGCAGGATGGCTACACCTTC.

This clonotype was counted between two and nine times. The rearrangement joins TRBV5-1 to TRBJ1-2; D is unresolved. V was pared by 0 bases and J by 0 bases, with 6 bases between. The germline V gene encodes CDR1 SGHRS and CDR2 YFSETQ. There are 14 residues in the CDR3. The CDR3 region is CASSLEEANYGYTF. In DNA form, the CDR3 reads TGCGCCAGCAGCTTGGAGGAAGCTAACTATGGCTACACCTTC.

This clonotype was detected many times. The rearrangement links TRBV18 to TRBJ2-4, with 9 bases fitting TRBD2. The J segment lost 1 base and the V segment lost 5 bases, leaving 6 bases of the junction unmatched. The CDR3 is made up of 16 amino acids. The germline gives CDR1 KGHSH, CDR2 LQKENI. The CDR3 loop is CASSSAGGHAKNIQYF. CDR3 DNA: TGTGCCAGCTCATCAGCGGGAGGCCATGCCAAAAACATTCAGTACTTC.

V is TRBV20-1 and J is TRBJ2-3; 11 bases fit TRBD2. CDR3 length: 15 amino acids. The V gene end was trimmed by 6 bases and the J gene end by 2 bases; junction bases not matched to a gene: 7. Per the germline V gene, CDR1 is DFQATT and CDR2 is SNEGSKA (reference sequence). The CDR3 loop reads CSAPTSGEYTDTQYF. CDR3 coding DNA: TGCAGTGCCCCGACTAGCGGGGAATACACAGATACGCAGTATTTT.

This chain links TRBV20-1 with TRBJ1-1, with D hard to call. Trimming shortened V by 6 bases and J by 3 bases, and 17 bases separated the two germline ends. The V gene's germline CDR1 is DFQATT and CDR2 SNEGSKA (reference sequence). The length of the CDR3 is 14 residues. The CDR3 bases are TGCAGTGCCCTAATCCGATCGGGGTACACTGAAGCTTTCTTT. As protein: CSALIRSGYTEAFF.

This clonotype came up many times. DNA of the CDR3: TGTGCCAGCAGCCGCGGACAGGTCACAGATACGCAGTATTTT. This translates into CASSRGQVTDTQYF. The V and J genes are TRBV7-2 and TRBJ2-3, with 7 bases matching TRBD1. Trimming at V came to 5 bases and at J to 2 bases, leaving 4 bases not matched to a gene. The V gene's germline CDR1 is SGHTA and CDR2 FQGNSA. This CDR3 spans 14 amino acids.

This clonotype has more than one count but fewer than ten. J is TRBJ1-5 and V is TRBV5-5; TRBD1 is a possible D gene (5 bases). V lost 2 bases and J lost 6, with 12 bases in between. The CDR3 covers 14 residues. Germline CDR1 is SGHKS and CDR2 is YYEKEE (reference sequence). The CDR3 is CASSFDSAGQPQHF. Here the CDR3 DNA reads TGTGCCAGCAGCTTTGACAGTGCGGGTCAGCCCCAGCATTTT.

This clonotype has just one count. This sequence joins TRBV20-1 and TRBJ2-3; 10 bases match TRBD2. J was trimmed by 2 bases and V by 2 bases; bases with no gene match: 4. Germline lookup yields CDR1 DFQATT and CDR2 SNEGSKA (reference sequence). The CDR3 spans 15 residues. CDR3 bases: TGCAGTGCTAGACCTCTAGCGGGGGTCACAGATACGCAGTATTTT. Translated, it gives CSARPLAGVTDTQYF.

The rearrangement joins TRBV5-1 to TRBJ2-2; D uncertain. Trimming stripped 4 bases from V and 4 bases from J, with 14 bases between. Germline CDR1 SGHRS, CDR2 YFSETQ. The CDR3 loop spans 15 amino acids. CDR3 nucleotide sequence: TGCGCCAGCAGCATTTTCGGCAGTGTCACCGGGGAGCTGTTTTTT. It is translated as CASSIFGSVTGELFF. Based on the CDR3 plus reference TRBV5-1 and TRBJ2-2, the full variable domain is KAGVTQTPRYLIKTRGQQVTLSCSPISGHRSVSWYQQTPGQGLQFLFEYFSETQRNKGNFPGRFSGRQFSNSRSEMNVSTLELGDSALYLCASSIFGSVTGELFFGEGSRLTVL.

This clonotype was counted ten times or more. The chain couples TRBV27 to TRBJ2-3; TRBD1 matches 12 bases. This CDR3 has 17 amino acids. After removal of 3 bases from V and 5 bases from J, the junction contained 9 bases not matched to a gene. Looked up from germline, CDR1 is MNHEY and CDR2 is SMNVEV (reference sequence). The CDR3 DNA reads as TGTGCCAGCAGTTTCCCCGGGACAGGGGGCAGGTTAGATACGCAGTATTTT. Protein sequence: CASSFPGTGGRLDTQYF.

This clonotype has at least ten counts. This sequence joins TRBV18 and TRBJ1-1, with D unresolved. CDR3 length: 14 amino acids. V was shortened by 5 bases and J by 1 base, with 11 bases between the two germline ends. The V gene's germline CDR1 is KGHSH and CDR2 LQKENI. The CDR3 sequence: CASSVTAANTEAFF. Written as DNA, the CDR3 is TGTGCCAGCTCAGTTACCGCAGCGAACACTGAAGCTTTCTTT.

At least ten counts were recorded for this clonotype. This sequence joins TRBV7-9 and TRBJ2-7; no firm D call. CDR1 is SEHNR and CDR2 is FQNEAQ in the germline V gene (reference sequence). The V and J ends lost 7 bases and 1 base respectively, with 14 bases between them. This CDR3 is built from 14 residues. CDR3 residues: CASTYGSNSYEQYF. The CDR3 DNA reads TGTGCCAGCACTTATGGGTCCAATTCCTACGAGCAGTACTTC.

This clonotype occurred many times. V usage is TRBV28 and J usage is TRBJ2-3; perhaps TRBD1 as D (6 bases). The CDR3 extends over 15 amino acids. Trimming stripped 2 bases from V and 1 base from J, with 10 bases between. The V gene's germline CDR1 is MDHEN and CDR2 SYDVKM. The CDR3 loop reads CASSLTGLGTDTQYF. CDR3 nucleotide sequence: TGTGCCAGCAGTTTAACAGGGTTGGGCACAGATACGCAGTATTTT.

This clonotype showed up just a few times. The chain recombines TRBV29-1 with TRBJ2-7; possible D gene TRBD1, 6 bases. Per germline, CDR1 SQVTM and CDR2 ANQGSEA. The CDR3 is 12 amino acids. Trimming removed 4 bases from V and 0 bases from J, with 7 bases in between. The CDR3 coding sequence is TGCAGCGTTGGAGGGGGCTCCTACGAGCAGTACTTC. Protein: CSVGGGSYEQYF.

Notes on this clonotype: A read error may be the cause here, since a much bigger clone is one base away. The V call is TRBV18, the J call TRBJ2-1, with D possibly TRBD2 on 6 matching bases. This CDR3 is 14 amino acids long. Germline assignment: CDR1 KGHSH and CDR2 LQKENI. Trimming removed 3 bases at V and 9 bases at J, with 15 bases between. The CDR3, as DNA: TGTGCCAGCTCACCCCCTAGCGTGTTGAGTGAGCAGTTCTTC. Protein: CASSPPSVLSEQFF.

The chain joins TRBV5-5 to TRBJ1-6; 10 bases align to TRBD1. Germline V gene data show CDR1 as SGHKS and CDR2 as YYEKEE (reference sequence). V shed 4 bases and J 7 bases; nucleotides not matched to a gene: 8. This CDR3 is built from 16 residues. CDR3 in DNA: TGTGCCAGCAGCCTCGAGACAGGGGGCAGGAATTCACCCCTCCACTTT. This codes for CASSLETGGRNSPLHF.

This clonotype was observed a few times. The genes are TRBV28 and TRBJ1-2; 9 bases align to TRBD1. CDR1 is MDHEN, CDR2 SYDVKM, per germline. V trimming: 6 bases; J trimming: 7 bases; junction bases outside the gene matches: 3. The CDR3 is 12 residues long. CDR3 DNA: TGTGCCAGCAGGGGGACAGGGTTTGGCTACACCTTC. Amino acids: CASRGTGFGYTF.